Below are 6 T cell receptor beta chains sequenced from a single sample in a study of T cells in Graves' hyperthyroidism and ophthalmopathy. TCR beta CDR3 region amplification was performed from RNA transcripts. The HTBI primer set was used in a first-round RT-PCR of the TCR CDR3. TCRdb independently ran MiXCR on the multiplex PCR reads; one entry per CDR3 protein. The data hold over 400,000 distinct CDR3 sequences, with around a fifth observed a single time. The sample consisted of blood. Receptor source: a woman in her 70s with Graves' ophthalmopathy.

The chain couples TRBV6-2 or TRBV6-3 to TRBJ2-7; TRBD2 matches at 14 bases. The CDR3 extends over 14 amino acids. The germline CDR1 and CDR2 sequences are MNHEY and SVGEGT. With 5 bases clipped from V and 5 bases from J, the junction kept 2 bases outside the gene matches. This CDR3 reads CASSGTSGSHEQYF. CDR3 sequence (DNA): TGTGCCAGCAGTGGGACTAGCGGGAGCCACGAGCAGTACTTC.

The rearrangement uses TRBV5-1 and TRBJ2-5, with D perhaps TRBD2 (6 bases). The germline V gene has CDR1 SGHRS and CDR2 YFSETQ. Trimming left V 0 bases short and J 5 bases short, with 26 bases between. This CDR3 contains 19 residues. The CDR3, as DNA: TGCGCCAGCAGCTTGGCCGGGGCTTCTAGACTAGTTAGGGCGGAGACCCAGTACTTC. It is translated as CASSLAGASRLVRAETQYF.

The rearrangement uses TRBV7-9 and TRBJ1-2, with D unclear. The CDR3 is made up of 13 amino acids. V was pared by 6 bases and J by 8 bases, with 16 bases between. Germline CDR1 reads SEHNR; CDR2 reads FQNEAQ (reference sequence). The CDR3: CASSSGPMRGYTF. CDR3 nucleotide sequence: TGTGCCAGCAGTTCAGGACCCATGAGGGGCTACACCTTC.

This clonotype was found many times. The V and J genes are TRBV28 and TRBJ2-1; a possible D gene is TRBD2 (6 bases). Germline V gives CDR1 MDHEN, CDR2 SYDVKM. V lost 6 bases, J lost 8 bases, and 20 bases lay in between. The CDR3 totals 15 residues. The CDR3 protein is CASRPPGGRSDEQFF. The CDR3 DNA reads TGTGCCAGCAGACCCCCAGGTGGGAGGAGTGATGAGCAGTTCTTC.

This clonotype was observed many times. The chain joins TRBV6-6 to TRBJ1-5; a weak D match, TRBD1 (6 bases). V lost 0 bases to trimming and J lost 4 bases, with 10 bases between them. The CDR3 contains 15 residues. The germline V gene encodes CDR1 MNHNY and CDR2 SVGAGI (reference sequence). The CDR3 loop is CASSYSQGANQPQHF. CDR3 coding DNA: TGTGCCAGCAGTTACTCACAGGGAGCAAATCAGCCCCAGCATTTT.

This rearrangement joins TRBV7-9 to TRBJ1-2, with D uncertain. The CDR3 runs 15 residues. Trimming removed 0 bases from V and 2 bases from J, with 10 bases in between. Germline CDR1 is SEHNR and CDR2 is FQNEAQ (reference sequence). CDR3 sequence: CASSLASAENYGYTF. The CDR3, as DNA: TGTGCCAGCAGCTTAGCGTCCGCAGAGAACTATGGCTACACCTTC. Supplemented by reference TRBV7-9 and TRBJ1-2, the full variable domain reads DTGVSQNPRHKITKRGQNVTFRCDPISEHNRLYWYRQTLGQGPEFLTYFQNEAQLEKSRLLSDRFSAERPKGSFSTLEIQRTEQGDSAMYLCASSLASAENYGYTFGSGTRLTVV.